The 21 T cell receptor beta chains below were found in one sample sequenced in a study of T cell responses to AZD1222 COVID-19 vaccine. Sequencing used immunoSEQ multiplex PCR; TCRdb keeps in-frame clones, though not all of them. The table has approximately 180,000 clones, almost 90% seen once. Material: peripheral blood, obtained on day 0 of AZD1222 vaccination. These receptors all stem from an adult in good health.

The chain combines TRBV12-3 or TRBV12-4 with TRBJ2-2; D ambiguous. The V end was cut by 6 bases, the J end by 2 bases, with 4 bases between. The CDR3 spans 12 residues. CDR3 protein: CASSYNTGELFF. The CDR3 DNA is TGTGCCAGCAGCTACAACACCGGGGAGCTGTTTTTT.

The rearrangement uses TRBV5-3 and TRBJ2-6; the D gene is possibly TRBD1 (5 bases). TRBV5-3 is an open reading frame whose function is uncertain. The CDR3 loop spans 16 amino acids. The DNA for the CDR3 is TGTCCCATAAACAAGGGGCCCGACTCTGGGGCCAACGTCCTGACTTTC. Its translation: CPINKGPDSGANVLTF.

The genes are TRBV4-2 and TRBJ1-5; D is unresolved. Germline assignment: CDR1 LGHNA and CDR2 YNFKEQ. The V end was cut by 3 bases, the J end by 0 bases, with 15 bases between. This CDR3 spans 17 amino acids. CDR3 nucleotides: TGTGCCAGCAGCCAGGTCCTGGGGAACTATAGCAATCAGCCCCAGCATTTT. Its translation is CASSQVLGNYSNQPQHF.

CDR3 coding DNA: TGTGCCAGCAGCCAAGATCTAAGGAAAGGCTACACCTTC. This gives the protein CASSQDLRKGYTF. V usage is TRBV14 and J usage is TRBJ1-2; no firm D call. Between the trimmed V and J ends, which lost 0 bases and 8 bases, there was a span of 10 bases. The CDR3 has 13 amino acids. Germline V gives CDR1 SGHDN, CDR2 FVKESK.

The genes are TRBV29-1 and TRBJ2-1; D possibly corresponds to TRBD2 (6 bases). V was cut by 2 bases and J by 8 bases, with 13 bases left in between. Germline CDR1 reads SQVTM; CDR2 reads ANQGSEA. The CDR3 contains 13 residues. In DNA, the CDR3 is TGCAGCGTTGAAATCCGGGGGAGTTATGAGCAGTTCTTC. It specifies CSVEIRGSYEQFF.

This chain connects TRBV28 to TRBJ1-1; D perhaps matches TRBD1 (5 bases). The CDR3 extends over 11 amino acids. The V and J ends lost 8 bases and 7 bases respectively, with 11 bases between them. Germline loops: CDR1 MDHEN, CDR2 SYDVKM. CDR3 sequence (DNA): TGTGCCAGCGGAACAGGCGGTGAAGCTTTCTTT. Translated: CASGTGGEAFF.

V and J are TRBV29-1 and TRBJ2-7; 11 bases match TRBD1. The germline gives CDR1 SQVTM, CDR2 ANQGSEA. V lost 5 bases, J lost 1 base, and 4 bases stayed unmatched. There are 14 residues in the CDR3. CDR3 DNA sequence: TGCAGCGTTCTCGGACAGGGGGCTTCCTACGAGCAGTACTTC. Translation gives CSVLGQGASYEQYF.

The chain is built from TRBV7-2 and TRBJ1-6; no clear D. V was clipped by 6 bases and J by 8 bases, with 20 bases between them. Germline V lookup: CDR1 SGHTA, CDR2 FQGNSA. The CDR3 length is 16 residues. CDR3 DNA sequence: TGTGCCAGCAGTCTCAACCTTGTTGGTGGGGATTCACCCCTCCACTTT. Amino acid sequence: CASSLNLVGGDSPLHF. The whole variable domain, filled in from reference TRBV7-2 and TRBJ1-6, reads GAGVSQSPSNKVTEKGKDVELRCDPISGHTALYWYRQSLGQGLEFLIYFQGNSAPDKSGLPSDRFSAERTGGSVSTLTIQRTQQEDSAVYLCASSLNLVGGDSPLHFGNGTRLTVT.

The rearrangement links TRBV21-1 to TRBJ1-5; the table assigns TRBD1, which was not confirmed against the DNA. TRBV21-1 is listed as a pseudogene. The CDR3 is 14 amino acids. This chain's CDR3 is CASSKTPSNQPQHF. In DNA, the CDR3 is TGTGCCAGCAGCAAAACACCGAGCAATCAGCCCCAGCATTTT.

The V gene is TRBV24-1, the J gene TRBJ2-2; D not certain. The CDR3 consists of 13 residues. Germline loops: CDR1 KGHDR, CDR2 SFDVKD. The V and J ends lost 7 bases and 3 bases respectively, with 8 bases between them. CDR3 sequence: CATRAADTGELFF. The CDR3 bases are TGTGCCACCAGAGCTGCGGACACCGGGGAGCTGTTTTTT.

The chain uses TRBV4-1 and TRBJ1-3; tentatively, D is TRBD1 (5 bases). This CDR3 has 15 amino acids. Trimming took 2 bases from V and 4 from J, leaving 12 bases between them. CDR1 is MGHRA, CDR2 YSYEKL, per germline. Here the CDR3 reads CASSQPGTEGNTIYF. The CDR3 DNA reads TGCGCCAGCAGCCAACCCGGGACGGAAGGAAACACCATATATTTT.

The V and J genes are TRBV10-3 and TRBJ1-2; TRBD1 agrees at 8 bases. J was trimmed by 2 bases and V by 0 bases; bases with no gene match: 5. This CDR3 has 16 amino acids. Germline V gives CDR1 ENHRY, CDR2 SYGVKD. Here the CDR3 reads CAISESTDRVNYGYTF. The CDR3 coding sequence is TGTGCCATCAGTGAGTCGACGGACAGGGTAAACTATGGCTACACCTTC.

The chain couples TRBV19 to TRBJ1-2; 8 nucleotides match TRBD1. CDR3 length: 11 residues. CDR1 is LNHDA and CDR2 is SQIVND in the germline V gene (reference sequence). After removal of 6 bases from V and 8 bases from J, the junction contained 2 bases not matched to a gene. In nucleotides, the CDR3 is TGTGCCAGTAGACAGGGGGGCGGCTACACCTTC. Translating gives CASRQGGGYTF.

V gene TRBV19 combines with J gene TRBJ2-7; D is perhaps TRBD1 (6 bases). Trimming removed 4 bases from V and 0 bases from J, with 10 bases in between. There are 14 residues in the CDR3. Germline CDR1 LNHDA, CDR2 SQIVND (reference sequence). The CDR3 coding sequence is TGTGCCAGTAGTAGTGGACAGCCCTCCTACGAGCAGTACTTC. Translating it yields CASSSGQPSYEQYF.

This sequence joins TRBV30 and TRBJ1-2; 8 nucleotides match TRBD1. The CDR3 has 15 residues. Looked up from germline, CDR1 is GTSNPN and CDR2 is SVGIG (reference sequence). Trimming removed 0 bases from V and 8 bases from J; junction bases left unmatched: 11. The CDR3 sequence: CAWSVARTGWKGYTF. The DNA of the CDR3 is TGTGCCTGGAGTGTAGCCCGGACAGGGTGGAAAGGCTACACCTTC.

V usage is TRBV6-6 and J usage is TRBJ1-6; unclear D gene. The CDR3 is made up of 11 amino acids. Germline CDR1 is MNHNY and CDR2 is SVGAGI (reference sequence). V was clipped by 6 bases and J by 14 bases, with 11 bases between them. The CDR3 DNA reads TGTGCCAGCAGCCCGGAAGCTTCCCTCCACTTT. This codes for CASSPEASLHF.

This clone was recorded once. This chain connects TRBV27 to TRBJ1-1, with D possibly matching TRBD1 (5 bases). Trimming took off 6 bases at V and 5 bases at J, with 10 bases between the two ends. This CDR3 comprises 12 residues. CDR1 and CDR2 (germline): MNHEY, SMNVEV (reference sequence). CDR3 in amino acids: CASRRGITEAFF. CDR3 DNA sequence: TGTGCCAGCAGAAGGGGAATTACTGAAGCTTTCTTT.

The chain recombines TRBV11-3 with TRBJ2-3; TRBD2 agrees at 8 bases. The CDR3 runs 14 residues. Germline CDR1 is SGHNT and CDR2 is YENEEA. The V segment lost 5 bases and the J segment 5 bases; nucleotides outside the gene matches: 6. The CDR3 nucleotides are TGTGCCAGCAGCCGTAGCGGGGATCGAGATACGCAGTATTTT. It is translated as CASSRSGDRDTQYF.

The chain couples TRBV19 to TRBJ1-5, with D perhaps matching TRBD1 (5 bases). The CDR3 length is 15 residues. CDR1 LNHDA and CDR2 SQIVND come from the germline V gene (reference sequence). V was shortened by 4 bases and J by 2 bases, with 12 bases between the two germline ends. The CDR3 protein is CASSTPGKGNQPQHF. Here the CDR3 DNA reads TGTGCCAGTAGTACCCCAGGGAAGGGCAATCAGCCCCAGCATTTT.

The chain links TRBV29-1 to TRBJ2-7, with D possibly matching TRBD2 (7 bases). The CDR3 runs to 16 residues. The V gene lost 5 bases and the J gene lost 0 bases, with 20 bases spanning the gap. Germline V lookup: CDR1 SQVTM, CDR2 ANQGSEA. CDR3 nucleotides: TGCAGCGTTCCGAGAGAGGGGGGACTATCCTCCTACGAGCAGTACTTC. This translates into CSVPREGGLSSYEQYF.

CDR3 DNA: TGTGCCAGCAGACCCCGGACGGGAATGAATGAAAAACTGTTTTTT. Protein: CASRPRTGMNEKLFF. The chain has TRBV2 and TRBJ1-4, with unresolved D. This CDR3 spans 15 amino acids. Germline assignment: CDR1 SNHLY and CDR2 FYNNEI. Trimming stripped 6 bases from V and 5 bases from J, with 16 bases between.